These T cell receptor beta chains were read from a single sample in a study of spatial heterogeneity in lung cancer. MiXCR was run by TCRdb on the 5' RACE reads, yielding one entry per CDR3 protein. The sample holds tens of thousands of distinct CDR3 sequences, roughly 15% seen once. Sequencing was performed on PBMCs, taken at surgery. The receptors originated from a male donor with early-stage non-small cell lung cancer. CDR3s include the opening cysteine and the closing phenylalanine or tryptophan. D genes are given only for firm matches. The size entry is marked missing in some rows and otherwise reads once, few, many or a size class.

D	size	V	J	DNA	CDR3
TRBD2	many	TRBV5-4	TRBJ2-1	TGTGCCAGCAGTCCCTGGCTAGCGGGAACAGGCTCCTACAATGAGCAGTTCTTC	CASSPWLAGTGSYNEQFF
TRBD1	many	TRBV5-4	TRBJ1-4	TGTGCCAGCAAGAATGGTGGGACAGAGGATGAAAAACTGTTTTTT	CASKNGGTEDEKLFF
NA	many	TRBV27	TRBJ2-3	TGTGCCAGCAGTTTATCGGGGAATCACCTTTACACAGATACGCAGTATTTT	CASSLSGNHLYTDTQYF
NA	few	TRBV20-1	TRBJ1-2	TGCAGTGCTAGAGACGGCTATGGCTACACCTTC	CSARDGYGYTF
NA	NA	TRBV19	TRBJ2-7	TGTGCCAGTTCGGAGGGCAGCGCCGCGTTTTACGAGCAGTACTTC	CASSEGSAAFYEQYF
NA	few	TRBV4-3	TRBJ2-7	TGCGCCAGCAGCCAAGAAGGACGGGATAGCGAGCAGTACTTC	CASSQEGRDSEQYF
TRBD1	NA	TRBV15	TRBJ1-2	TGTGCCACCAGTTTACAGGGGGCCGGCTATGGCTACACCTTC	CATSLQGAGYGYTF
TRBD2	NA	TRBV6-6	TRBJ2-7	TGTGCCAGCGCTTCCGGGACTAGCGGCCCCGAGCAGTACTTC	CASASGTSGPEQYF
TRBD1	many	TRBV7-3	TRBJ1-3	TGTGCCAGCAGCTTAACCGGGACAGGGAAAGGAAACACCATATATTTT	CASSLTGTGKGNTIYF
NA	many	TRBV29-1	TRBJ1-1	TGCAGCGTTGATAATCTGGGACACCCATTT	CSVDNLGHPF
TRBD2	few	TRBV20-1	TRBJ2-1	TGCAGTGCTAGCTTTCTAGCGGGAGTGGAGGATGAGCAGTTCTTC	CSASFLAGVEDEQFF
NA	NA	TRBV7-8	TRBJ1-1	TGTGCCAGCAGCTTAGTCGAGGGAGTGGATAACACTGAAGCTTTCTTT	CASSLVEGVDNTEAFF
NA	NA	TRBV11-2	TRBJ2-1	TGTGCCAGCAGCTTAGATTCGGCGGTGGTGTCACTAGTCTCAGGCGAGCAGTTCTTC	CASSLDSAVVSLVSGEQFF
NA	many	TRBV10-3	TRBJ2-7	TGTGCCATCAGTGAGTTGAGCGAGCAGTACTTC	CAISELSEQYF
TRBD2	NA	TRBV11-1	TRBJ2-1	TGTGCCAGCAGCTTTGACCTAGCGGGGAATGAGCAGTTCTTC	CASSFDLAGNEQFF
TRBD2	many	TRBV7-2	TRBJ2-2	TGTGCCAGCAGCCCAGGATCTAGCGGGAGAGAGCTGTTTTTT	CASSPGSSGRELFF
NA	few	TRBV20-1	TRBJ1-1	TGCAGTGCTAGAGATATCGGACTGGCCATGAACACTGAAGCTTTCTTT	CSARDIGLAMNTEAFF
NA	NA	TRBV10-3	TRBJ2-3	TGTGCCATCAGTGAGATGAATACGCAGTATTTT	CAISEMNTQYF